This entry describes one TCR beta chain. Its antigen is unknown. Clones were read by immunoSEQ multiplex PCR, and TCRdb kept only the in-frame ones, dropping some. The sample records approximately 18,000 clones, around three quarters being singletons. This sample stems from a study of somatic mutations in cytotoxic T cells in rheumatoid arthritis. Whole-study findings and limits: Exceedance of 20% of CD8+ cells by the largest CD8+ clone occurred in about an eighth of the roughly 60 patients. Any difference in CD8+ T-cell clonality between patients who had rheumatoid arthritis and healthy controls who were age-matched was not statistically significant. Rheumatoid arthritis patients showed slight TRBV07 underrepresentation, unadjusted for multiple comparisons.

The germline gives CDR1 MNHNS, CDR2 SASEGT. Trimming removed 6 bases from V and 8 bases from J, with 19 bases in between. The CDR3 loop spans 14 amino acids. The receptor was isolated from an adult with rheumatoid arthritis. V usage is TRBV6-1 and J usage is TRBJ1-1; D gene uncertain. The sample taken for sequencing was CD8+ T cells sorted from blood. The CDR3 nucleotides read TGTGCCAGCAGGCATAGGGAAGGCAGCCTCGAAGCTTTCTTT. Translated, it gives CASRHREGSLEAFF.